This section outlines one T cell receptor (beta chain) sequence together with its context. Its target is not known. The protocol was immunoSEQ multiplex PCR, while the TCRdb copy is restricted to in-frame clones and leaves out a portion. The table includes approximately 1,000,000 clones, approximately 80% detected once. The entry originates in a study of shared clonotypes between healthy human individuals. Trimming cost V 0 bases and J 6 bases, with 9 bases left between them. Germline V gene data show CDR1 as SEHNR and CDR2 as FQNEAQ (reference sequence). CDR3 length: 14 residues. Broader study findings: Compared with clonotypes that all four donors shared, non-shared clonotypes had lower generation probabilities. Collection of samples was limited to blood; tissue repertoires likely differ.

The sample consisted of memory CD4+ T cells from PBMCs. The subset denotes: CD45RA-negative fraction. The TCR sequence derives from a man between 18 and 29 years old in good health. Some clones in this sample may be carry-over from other donors' samples. The genes are TRBV7-9 and TRBJ2-1; no definite D call. This CDR3 is CASSLASEFNEQFF. In nucleotides, the CDR3 is TGTGCCAGCAGCTTAGCCTCAGAATTCAATGAGCAGTTCTTC.